This entry concerns a single T cell receptor (beta chain). What it binds is not known. The CDR3 is 13 residues long. V was clipped by 3 bases and J by 4 bases, with 7 bases between them. Germline-derived CDR1 and CDR2 are LNHDA and SQIVND (reference sequence). This specimen comes from a study of radiotherapy plus CTLA-4 blockade in lung cancer. Across the whole study: Among enrolled patients, less than 20% responded and around 30% achieved disease control.

Study-level points and caveats: Tumor-origin TCR clones grew in blood after radiotherapy plus ipilimumab.

Focal radiation and CTLA-4 blockade (ipilimumab) were tested in chemo-refractory metastatic non-small-cell lung cancer patients. Sequencing used immunoSEQ multiplex PCR; TCRdb keeps in-frame clones, though not all of them. Of roughly 75,000 clones in the sample, 60% to 85% were seen once. The clonotype comes from a human donor with non-small cell lung cancer whose response to radiotherapy plus ipilimumab could not be evaluated. Some clones in this sample may be carry-over from other donors' samples. The sample consisted of peripheral blood, taken from a patient treated with radiotherapy plus ipilimumab. This chain connects TRBV19 to TRBJ2-1, with D uncertain. CDR3 nucleotides: TGTGCCAGTAGTATTGTCGGTTACAATGAGCAGTTCTTC. Its translation: CASSIVGYNEQFF.